The sequence of this T cell receptor beta chain was determined in a study of OX40 agonist ivuxolimab in advanced cancers. Study information: Averaging about 60 years in age, with a range of roughly 20 to 90, the cohort was 80% to 90% male.

Between the trimmed V and J ends, which lost 0 bases and 4 bases, there was a span of 6 bases. This CDR3 has 13 amino acids. CDR1 is SGHVS and CDR2 is FQNEAQ in the germline V gene. Only one count was recorded for this clone. The assay was immunoSEQ multiplex PCR, and TCRdb's table has in-frame clones only and misses some. The table lists roughly 50,000 clones, about 86% of them singletons. The specimen was CD4+ or CD8+ T cells sorted from blood, collected in a trial of the OX40 agonist ivuxolimab. The TCR was taken from an adult with an advanced solid tumor such as melanoma, head and neck, liver or kidney cancer. The V call is TRBV7-8, the J call TRBJ1-2; D is uncertain. This CDR3 is CASSLAGIYGYTF. The CDR3 coding sequence is TGTGCCAGCAGCTTAGCAGGGATCTATGGCTACACCTTC.